Listed below are T cell receptor beta chains from one sample, sequenced in a study of shared clonotypes between healthy human individuals. Sequencing used immunoSEQ multiplex PCR; TCRdb keeps in-frame clones, though not all of them. The sample lists 1 million to 1.3 million clones; 75% to 80% were seen once. The source material was memory CD4+ T cells from PBMCs. The receptors here all came from a man aged 18 to 35 in good health. Some clones in this sample may be carry-over from other donors' samples. CDR3s include the opening cysteine and the closing phenylalanine or tryptophan. Each record gives: J gene, D gene, V gene, clone size, CDR3 DNA, CDR3 protein. A D gene is named only where the DNA matches it firmly. A row's size may be missing; if present it is once, few, many or a size class.

j_call: TRBJ2-7
d_call: TRBD2
v_call: TRBV4-2
clone_size: .
cdr3_nt: TGTGCCAGCAGCCAAGATGTGGGACTAGCGGGATCCTACGAGCAGTACTTC
cdr3_aa: CASSQDVGLAGSYEQYF

j_call: TRBJ1-3
d_call: .
v_call: TRBV6-1
clone_size: once
cdr3_nt: TGTGCCAGCAGTGAAGCTTACAGGGCCCGCGAAAACACCATATATTTT
cdr3_aa: CASSEAYRARENTIYF

j_call: TRBJ2-1
d_call: TRBD2
v_call: TRBV7-8
clone_size: .
cdr3_nt: TGTGCCAGCAGCTTACGAGAGGGACTAGTCAATGAGCAGTTCTTC
cdr3_aa: CASSLREGLVNEQFF

j_call: TRBJ2-2
d_call: .
v_call: TRBV6-1
clone_size: .
cdr3_nt: TGTGCCAGCAGGGGACTCGACAACACCGGGGAGCTGTTTTTT
cdr3_aa: CASRGLDNTGELFF

j_call: TRBJ2-3
d_call: TRBD1
v_call: TRBV5-1
clone_size: once
cdr3_nt: TGCGCCAGCAGCTTGGGACAGGGGGTGGCAGATACGCAGTATTTT
cdr3_aa: CASSLGQGVADTQYF

j_call: TRBJ1-1
d_call: .
v_call: TRBV28
clone_size: .
cdr3_nt: TGTGCCAGCAGGCTAGGGTCGGGGGCAACAGGTGAAGCTTTCTTT
cdr3_aa: CASRLGSGATGEAFF

j_call: TRBJ1-1
d_call: .
v_call: TRBV18
clone_size: .
cdr3_nt: TGTGCCAGCTCACCACTAGGATCAGGGGTCGGCACTGAAGCTTTCTTT
cdr3_aa: CASSPLGSGVGTEAFF

j_call: TRBJ2-7
d_call: TRBD2
v_call: TRBV4-2
clone_size: .
cdr3_nt: TGTGCCAGCAGCCAAACCGCTAGCGGGAGTAGCTACGAGCAGTACTTC
cdr3_aa: CASSQTASGSSYEQYF

j_call: TRBJ2-1
d_call: TRBD2
v_call: TRBV27
clone_size: few
cdr3_nt: TGTGCCAGCCGCTACGGGACTAGCGGGAGTTATGAGCAGTTCTTC
cdr3_aa: CASRYGTSGSYEQFF

j_call: TRBJ2-3
d_call: .
v_call: TRBV28
clone_size: .
cdr3_nt: TGTGCCAGCAGTTTATCGGGACAAGTCTGGGCCCTGAGCACAGATACGCAGTATTTT
cdr3_aa: CASSLSGQVWALSTDTQYF

j_call: TRBJ2-5
d_call: .
v_call: TRBV29-1
clone_size: .
cdr3_nt: TGCAGCGTTGAAGGGACGCCTGGCGAGACCCAGTACTTC
cdr3_aa: CSVEGTPGETQYF

j_call: TRBJ1-5
d_call: .
v_call: TRBV15
clone_size: .
cdr3_nt: TGTGCCACCAGCAGAGATTCACCGGGCATTCAGCCCCAGCATTTT
cdr3_aa: CATSRDSPGIQPQHF

j_call: TRBJ1-1
d_call: .
v_call: TRBV18
clone_size: .
cdr3_nt: TGTGCCAGCTCACCACCGTCAGAGAACACTGAAGCTTTCTTT
cdr3_aa: CASSPPSENTEAFF

j_call: TRBJ1-2
d_call: .
v_call: TRBV6-5
clone_size: few
cdr3_nt: TGTGCCAGTTCGGCGGTCCGTGATGGCTACACCTTC
cdr3_aa: CASSAVRDGYTF

j_call: TRBJ2-5
d_call: .
v_call: TRBV9
clone_size: .
cdr3_nt: TGTGCCAGCAGCGTAGTGGTTAGCGGTGGGAGGGAGACCCAGTACTTC
cdr3_aa: CASSVVVSGGRETQYF

j_call: TRBJ2-1
d_call: .
v_call: TRBV5-1
clone_size: .
cdr3_nt: TGCGCCAGCAGCTTGAGTCCCGTTGGTAATGAGCAGTTCTTC
cdr3_aa: CASSLSPVGNEQFF

j_call: TRBJ2-3
d_call: TRBD2
v_call: TRBV28
clone_size: .
cdr3_nt: TGTGCCAGCAGTCCCCGGAGGGGACTAGCGGGAGGGGGTGGCACAGATACGCAGTATTTT
cdr3_aa: CASSPRRGLAGGGGTDTQYF

j_call: TRBJ2-1
d_call: .
v_call: TRBV30
clone_size: .
cdr3_nt: TGTGCCTGGAACCCACTCGGCCGGACCTCCTACAATGAGCAGTTCTTC
cdr3_aa: CAWNPLGRTSYNEQFF

j_call: TRBJ2-1
d_call: .
v_call: TRBV7-2
clone_size: .
cdr3_nt: TGTGCCAGCAGCTTAGTGAGAGAGCAGTTCTTC
cdr3_aa: CASSLVREQFF

j_call: TRBJ2-1
d_call: .
v_call: TRBV9
clone_size: .
cdr3_nt: TGTGCCAGCAGCCCACACAGCGAACCGTACAATGAGCAGTTCTTC
cdr3_aa: CASSPHSEPYNEQFF

j_call: TRBJ1-1
d_call: .
v_call: TRBV19
clone_size: .
cdr3_nt: TGTGCCAGTAGGAGAATGAACACTGAAGCTTTCTTT
cdr3_aa: CASRRMNTEAFF

j_call: TRBJ1-2
d_call: .
v_call: TRBV9
clone_size: few
cdr3_nt: TGTGCCAGCAGCCCCCCTGGCGAGGGCTACACCTTC
cdr3_aa: CASSPPGEGYTF

j_call: TRBJ2-6
d_call: .
v_call: TRBV28
clone_size: .
cdr3_nt: TGTGCCAGCAGTTTAGAGTCCGACACGGGGATAAGGGTCCTGACTTTC
cdr3_aa: CASSLESDTGIRVLTF

j_call: TRBJ2-2
d_call: .
v_call: TRBV7-3
clone_size: .
cdr3_nt: TGTGCCAGCAGGACTGGACTACCTAACACCGGGGAGCTGTTTTTT
cdr3_aa: CASRTGLPNTGELFF